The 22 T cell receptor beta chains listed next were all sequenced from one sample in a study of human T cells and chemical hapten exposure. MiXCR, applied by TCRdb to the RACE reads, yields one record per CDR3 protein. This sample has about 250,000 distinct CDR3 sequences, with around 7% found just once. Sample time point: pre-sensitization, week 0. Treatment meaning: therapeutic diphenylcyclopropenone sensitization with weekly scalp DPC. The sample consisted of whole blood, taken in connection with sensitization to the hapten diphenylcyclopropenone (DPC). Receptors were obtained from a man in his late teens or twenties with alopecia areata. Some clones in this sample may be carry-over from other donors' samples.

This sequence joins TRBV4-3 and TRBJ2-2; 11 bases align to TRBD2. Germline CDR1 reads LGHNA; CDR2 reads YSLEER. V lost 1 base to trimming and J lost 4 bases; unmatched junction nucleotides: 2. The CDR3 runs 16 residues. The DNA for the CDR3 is TGCGCCAGCAGCCAAGCTAGCGGGGGGCCCACCGGGGAGCTGTTTTTT. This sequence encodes CASSQASGGPTGELFF.

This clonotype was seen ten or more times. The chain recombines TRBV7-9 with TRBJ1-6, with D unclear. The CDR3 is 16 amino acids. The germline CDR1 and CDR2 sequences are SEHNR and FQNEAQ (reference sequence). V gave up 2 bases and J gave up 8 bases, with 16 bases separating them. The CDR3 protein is CASSLRDKELHSPLHF. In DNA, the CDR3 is TGTGCCAGCAGCTTACGCGACAAGGAACTTCATTCACCCCTCCACTTT.

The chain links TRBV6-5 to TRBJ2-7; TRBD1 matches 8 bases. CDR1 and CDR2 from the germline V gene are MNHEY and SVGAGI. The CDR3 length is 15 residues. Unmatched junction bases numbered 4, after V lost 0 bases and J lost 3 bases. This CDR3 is CASSYSQGADYEQYV. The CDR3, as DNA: TGTGCCAGCAGTTACTCCCAGGGGGCTGACTACGAGCAGTACGTC.

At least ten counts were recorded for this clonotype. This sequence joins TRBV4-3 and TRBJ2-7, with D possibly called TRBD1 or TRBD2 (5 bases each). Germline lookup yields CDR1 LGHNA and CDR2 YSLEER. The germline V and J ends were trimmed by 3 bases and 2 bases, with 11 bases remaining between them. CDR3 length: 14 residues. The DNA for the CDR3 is TGCGCCAGCAGCCAGGGGGACGGACCCTACGAGCAGTACTTC. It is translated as CASSQGDGPYEQYF.

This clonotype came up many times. The DNA of the CDR3 is TGTGCCAGCAGCTCGAAGGGACAACTAAATTCACCCCTCCACTTT. It codes for CASSSKGQLNSPLHF. The chain couples TRBV7-9 to TRBJ1-6; a possible D gene is TRBD1 (6 bases). This CDR3 has 15 amino acids. V lost 4 bases to trimming and J lost 7 bases, with 14 bases between them. Germline V gene lookup returns CDR1 SEHNR and CDR2 FQNEAQ (reference sequence).

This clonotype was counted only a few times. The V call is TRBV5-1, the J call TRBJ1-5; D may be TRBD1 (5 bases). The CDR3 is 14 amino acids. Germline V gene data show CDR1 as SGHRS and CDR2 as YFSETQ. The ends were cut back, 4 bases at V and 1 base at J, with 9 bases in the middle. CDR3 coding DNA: TGCGCCAGCAGCATAGAGGGGAGCAATCAGCCCCAGCATTTT. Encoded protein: CASSIEGSNQPQHF.

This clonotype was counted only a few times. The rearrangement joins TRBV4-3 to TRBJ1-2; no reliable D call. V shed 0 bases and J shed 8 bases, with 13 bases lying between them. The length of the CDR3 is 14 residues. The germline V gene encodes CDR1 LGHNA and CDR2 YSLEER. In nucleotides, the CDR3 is TGCGCCAGCAGCCAAGACGATCGGCAGCGAGGCTACACCTTC. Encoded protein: CASSQDDRQRGYTF.

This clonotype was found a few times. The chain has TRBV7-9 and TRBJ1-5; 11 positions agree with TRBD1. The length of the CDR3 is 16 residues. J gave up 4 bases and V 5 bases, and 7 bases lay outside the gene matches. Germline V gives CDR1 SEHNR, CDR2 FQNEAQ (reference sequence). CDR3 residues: CASSIVGQGANQPQHF. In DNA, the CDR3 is TGTGCCAGCAGCATCGTCGGACAGGGGGCAAATCAGCCCCAGCATTTT.

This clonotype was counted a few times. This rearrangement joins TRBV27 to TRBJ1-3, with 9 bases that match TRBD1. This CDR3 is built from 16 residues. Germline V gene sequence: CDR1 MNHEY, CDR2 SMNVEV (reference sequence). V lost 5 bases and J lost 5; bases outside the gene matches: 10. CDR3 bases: TGTGCCAGCAGTCCCGTTCCGGGACAGGGACGAAACACCATATATTTT. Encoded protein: CASSPVPGQGRNTIYF.

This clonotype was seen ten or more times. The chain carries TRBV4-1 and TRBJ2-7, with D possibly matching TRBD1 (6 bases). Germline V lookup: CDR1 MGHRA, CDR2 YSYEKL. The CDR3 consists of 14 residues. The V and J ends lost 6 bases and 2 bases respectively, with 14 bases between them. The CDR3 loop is CASSAGSGAYEQYF. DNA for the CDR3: TGCGCCAGCAGTGCCGGGTCAGGGGCCTACGAGCAGTACTTC.

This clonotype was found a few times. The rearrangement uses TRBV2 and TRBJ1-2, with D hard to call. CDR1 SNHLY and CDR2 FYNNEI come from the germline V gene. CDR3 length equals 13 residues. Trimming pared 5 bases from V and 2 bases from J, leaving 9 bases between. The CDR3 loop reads CASSSDINYGYTF. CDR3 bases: TGTGCCAGCAGTTCCGACATAAACTATGGCTACACCTTC.

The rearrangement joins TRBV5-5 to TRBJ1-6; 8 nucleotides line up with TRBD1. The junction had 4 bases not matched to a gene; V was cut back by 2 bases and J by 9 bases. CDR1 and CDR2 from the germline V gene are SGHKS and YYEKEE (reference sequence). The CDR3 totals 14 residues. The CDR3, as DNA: TGTGCCAGCAGCTTAGGACAGGGAGCTTCACCCCTCCACTTT. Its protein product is CASSLGQGASPLHF.

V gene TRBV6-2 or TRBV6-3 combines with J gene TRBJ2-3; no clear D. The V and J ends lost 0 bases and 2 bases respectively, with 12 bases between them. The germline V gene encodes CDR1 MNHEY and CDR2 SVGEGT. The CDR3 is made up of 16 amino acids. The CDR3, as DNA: TGTGCCAGCAGTTACTCGTTCCGGGCGCCCACAGATACGCAGTATTTT. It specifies CASSYSFRAPTDTQYF.

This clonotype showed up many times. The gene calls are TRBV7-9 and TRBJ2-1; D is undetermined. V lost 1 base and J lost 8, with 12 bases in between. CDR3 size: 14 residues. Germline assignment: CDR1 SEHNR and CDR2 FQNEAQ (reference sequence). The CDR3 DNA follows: TGTGCCAGCAGCTTAGAGGTCAGGATATATGAGCAGTTCTTC. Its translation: CASSLEVRIYEQFF. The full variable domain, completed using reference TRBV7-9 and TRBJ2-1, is DTGVSQNPRHKITKRGQNVTFRCDPISEHNRLYWYRQTLGQGPEFLTYFQNEAQLEKSRLLSDRFSAERPKGSFSTLEIQRTEQGDSAMYLCASSLEVRIYEQFFGPGTRLTVL.

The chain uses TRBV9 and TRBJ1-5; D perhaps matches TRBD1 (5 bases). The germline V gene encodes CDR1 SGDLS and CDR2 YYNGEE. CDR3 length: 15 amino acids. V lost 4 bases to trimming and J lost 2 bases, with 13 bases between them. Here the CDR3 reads CASSPHVGGNQPQHF. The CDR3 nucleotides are TGTGCCAGCAGCCCCCATGTGGGGGGCAATCAGCCCCAGCATTTT.

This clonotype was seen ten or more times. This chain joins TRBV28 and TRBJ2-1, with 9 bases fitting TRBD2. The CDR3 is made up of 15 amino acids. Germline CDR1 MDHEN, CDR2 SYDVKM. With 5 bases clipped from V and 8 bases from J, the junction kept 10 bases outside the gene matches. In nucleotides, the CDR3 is TGTGCCAGCAGTCAAAAGCGGGGACTAGCCTATGAGCAGTTCTTC. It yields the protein CASSQKRGLAYEQFF.

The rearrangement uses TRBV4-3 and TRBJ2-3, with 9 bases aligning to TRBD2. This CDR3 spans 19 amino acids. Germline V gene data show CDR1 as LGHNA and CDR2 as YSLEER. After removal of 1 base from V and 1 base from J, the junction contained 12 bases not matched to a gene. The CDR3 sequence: CASSQVALAGMGGTDTQYF. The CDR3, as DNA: TGCGCCAGCAGCCAAGTGGCGCTAGCGGGGATGGGTGGCACAGATACGCAGTATTTT.

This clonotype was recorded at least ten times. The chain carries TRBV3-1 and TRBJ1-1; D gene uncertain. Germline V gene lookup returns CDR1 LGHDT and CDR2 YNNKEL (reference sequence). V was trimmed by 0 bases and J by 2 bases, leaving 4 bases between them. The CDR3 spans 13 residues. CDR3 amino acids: CASSQDVNTEAFF. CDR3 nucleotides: TGTGCCAGCAGCCAAGATGTAAACACTGAAGCTTTCTTT.

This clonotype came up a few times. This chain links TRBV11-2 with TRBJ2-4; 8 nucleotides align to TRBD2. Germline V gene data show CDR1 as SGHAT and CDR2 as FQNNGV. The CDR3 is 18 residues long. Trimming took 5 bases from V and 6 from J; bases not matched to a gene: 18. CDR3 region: CASSPGKVVSGTLNIQYF. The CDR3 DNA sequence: TGTGCCAGCAGCCCAGGGAAAGTAGTTAGCGGGACGTTAAACATTCAGTACTTC.

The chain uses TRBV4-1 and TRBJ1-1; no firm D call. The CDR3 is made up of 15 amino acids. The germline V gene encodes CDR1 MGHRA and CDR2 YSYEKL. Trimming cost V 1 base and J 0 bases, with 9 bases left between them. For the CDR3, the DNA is TGCGCCAGCAGCCAAGCCGCCTCGATGAACACTGAAGCTTTCTTT. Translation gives CASSQAASMNTEAFF.

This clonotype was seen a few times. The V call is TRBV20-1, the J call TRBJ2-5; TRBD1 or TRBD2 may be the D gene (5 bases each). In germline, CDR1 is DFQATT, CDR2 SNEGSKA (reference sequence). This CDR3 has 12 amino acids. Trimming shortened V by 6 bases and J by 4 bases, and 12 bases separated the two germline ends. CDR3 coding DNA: TGCAGTGCCCCACCTGGGGGAGAGACCCAGTACTTC. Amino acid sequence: CSAPPGGETQYF.

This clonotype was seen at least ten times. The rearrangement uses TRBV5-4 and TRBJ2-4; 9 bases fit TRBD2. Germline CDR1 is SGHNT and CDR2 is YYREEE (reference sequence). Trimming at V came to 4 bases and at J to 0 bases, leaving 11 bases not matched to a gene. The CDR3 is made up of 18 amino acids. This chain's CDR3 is CASSRGNSGGRAKNIQYF. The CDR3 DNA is TGTGCCAGCAGCAGGGGAAATAGCGGGGGCCGAGCCAAAAACATTCAGTACTTC.